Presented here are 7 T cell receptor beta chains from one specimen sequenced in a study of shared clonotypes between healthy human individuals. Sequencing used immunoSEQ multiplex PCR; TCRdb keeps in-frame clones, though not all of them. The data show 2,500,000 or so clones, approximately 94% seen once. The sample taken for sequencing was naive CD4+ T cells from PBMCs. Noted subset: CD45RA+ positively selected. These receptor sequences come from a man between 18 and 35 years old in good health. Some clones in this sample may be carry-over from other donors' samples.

CDR3 sequence: CASRPRQGINEAFF. CDR3 DNA: TGTGCCAGTAGGCCGCGACAGGGTATCAATGAAGCTTTCTTT. V gene TRBV19 combines with J gene TRBJ1-1; 7 bases align to TRBD1. V shed 6 bases and J 7 bases; nucleotides not matched to a gene: 11. Germline CDR1 is LNHDA and CDR2 is SQIVND (reference sequence). There are 14 residues in the CDR3.

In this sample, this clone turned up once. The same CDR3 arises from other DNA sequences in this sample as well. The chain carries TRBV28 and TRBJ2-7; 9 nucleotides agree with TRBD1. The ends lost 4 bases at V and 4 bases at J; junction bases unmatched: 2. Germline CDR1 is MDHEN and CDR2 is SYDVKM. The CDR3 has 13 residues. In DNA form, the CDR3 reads TGTGCCAGCAGTTCAGGACAGGGGTACGAGCAGTACTTC. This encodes CASSSGQGYEQYF. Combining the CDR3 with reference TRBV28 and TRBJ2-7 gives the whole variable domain DVKVTQSSRYLVKRTGEKVFLECVQDMDHENMFWYRQDPGLGLRLIYFSYDVKMKEKGDIPEGYSVSREKKERFSLILESASTNQTSMYLCASSSGQGYEQYFGPGTRLTVT.

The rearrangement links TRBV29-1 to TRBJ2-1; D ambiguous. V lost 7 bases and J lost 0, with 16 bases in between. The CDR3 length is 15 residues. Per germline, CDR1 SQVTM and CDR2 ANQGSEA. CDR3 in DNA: TGCAGCGGATCCGCGGCGGCAAGCTCCTACAATGAGCAGTTCTTC. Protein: CSGSAAASSYNEQFF.

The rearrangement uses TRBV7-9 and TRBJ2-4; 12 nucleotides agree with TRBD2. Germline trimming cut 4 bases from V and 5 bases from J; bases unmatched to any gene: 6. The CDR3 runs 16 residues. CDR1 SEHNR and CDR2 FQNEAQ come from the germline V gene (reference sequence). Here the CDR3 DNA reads TGTGCCAGCAGCTCCCTAGCGGGAGGGCGGGAAAACATTCAGTACTTC. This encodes CASSSLAGGRENIQYF.

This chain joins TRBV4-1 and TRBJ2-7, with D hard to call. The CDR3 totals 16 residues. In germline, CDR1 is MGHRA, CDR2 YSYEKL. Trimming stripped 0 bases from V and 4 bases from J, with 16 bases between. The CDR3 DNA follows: TGCGCCAGCAGCCAAGATTTGATCAATCAGCCTTACGAGCAGTACTTC. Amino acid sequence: CASSQDLINQPYEQYF.

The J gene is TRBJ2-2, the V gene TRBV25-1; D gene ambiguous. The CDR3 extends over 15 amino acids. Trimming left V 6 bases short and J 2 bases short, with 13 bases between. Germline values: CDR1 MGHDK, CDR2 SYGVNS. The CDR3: CASSPPRINTGELFF. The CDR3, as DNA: TGTGCCAGCAGCCCCCCCAGGATTAACACCGGGGAGCTGTTTTTT.

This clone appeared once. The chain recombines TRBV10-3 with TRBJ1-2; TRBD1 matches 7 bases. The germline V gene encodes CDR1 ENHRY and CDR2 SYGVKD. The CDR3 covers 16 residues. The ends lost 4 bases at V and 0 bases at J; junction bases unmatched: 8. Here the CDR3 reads CAISGRDSSANYGYTF. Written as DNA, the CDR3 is TGTGCCATCAGTGGTCGGGACAGCTCAGCTAACTATGGCTACACCTTC.